The clone carrying this T cell receptor (beta chain) was detected many times. Each CDR3 protein gets one entry after TCRdb re-called the PCR reads with MiXCR. The sample consists of around 20,000 distinct CDR3 sequences, about 50% of them appearing once. This entry comes from a study of CD4 and CD8 cells across lung adenocarcinoma regions. Localized lung adenocarcinoma, a non-small cell lung cancer, affected the donors. This CDR3 is built from 10 residues. Trimming removed 9 bases from V and 7 bases from J, with 9 bases in between. Germline loops: CDR1 LGHDT, CDR2 YNNKEL (reference sequence). This TCR was sampled from a female donor with lung adenocarcinoma. The CD4 and CD8 labels of this study may be unreliable. Material: CD8+ T cells from the center of a lung tumor. The genes are TRBV3-1 and TRBJ2-5; D is possibly TRBD2 (5 bases). This chain's CDR3 is CASGRGTQYF. The CDR3 DNA follows: TGTGCCAGTGGCCGGGGGACCCAGTACTTC.